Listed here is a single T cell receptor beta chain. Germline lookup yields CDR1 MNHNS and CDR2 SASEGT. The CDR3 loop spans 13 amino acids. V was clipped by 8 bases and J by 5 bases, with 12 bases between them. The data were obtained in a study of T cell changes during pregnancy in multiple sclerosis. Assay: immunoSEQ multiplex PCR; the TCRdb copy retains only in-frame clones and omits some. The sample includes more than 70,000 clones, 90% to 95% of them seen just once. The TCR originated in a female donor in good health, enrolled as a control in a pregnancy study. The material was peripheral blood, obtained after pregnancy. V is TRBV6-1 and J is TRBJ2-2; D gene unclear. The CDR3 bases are TGTGCCAGCGGGCAAGGAATAACCGGGGAGCTGTTTTTT. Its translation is CASGQGITGELFF.